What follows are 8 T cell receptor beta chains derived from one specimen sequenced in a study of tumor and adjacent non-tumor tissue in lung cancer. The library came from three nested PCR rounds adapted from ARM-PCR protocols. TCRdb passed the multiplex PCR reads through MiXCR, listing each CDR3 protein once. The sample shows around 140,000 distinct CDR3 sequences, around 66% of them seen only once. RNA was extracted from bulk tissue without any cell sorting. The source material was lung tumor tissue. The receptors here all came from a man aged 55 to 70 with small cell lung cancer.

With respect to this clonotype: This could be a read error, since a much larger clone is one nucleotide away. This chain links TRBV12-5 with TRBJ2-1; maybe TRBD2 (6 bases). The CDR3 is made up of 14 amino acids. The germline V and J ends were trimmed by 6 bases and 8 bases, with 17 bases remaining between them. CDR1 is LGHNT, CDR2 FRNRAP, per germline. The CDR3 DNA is TGTGCTAGTGGGGATGCACTACCGGGGGATGAGCAGTTCTTC. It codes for CASGDALPGDEQFF.

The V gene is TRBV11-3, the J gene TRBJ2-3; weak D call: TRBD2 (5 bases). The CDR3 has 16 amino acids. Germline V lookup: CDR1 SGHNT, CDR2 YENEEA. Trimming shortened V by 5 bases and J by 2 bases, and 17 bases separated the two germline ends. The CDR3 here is CASSPGGGLPTDTQYF. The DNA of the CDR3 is TGTGCCAGCAGCCCCGGCGGCGGGCTTCCCACAGATACGCAGTATTTT. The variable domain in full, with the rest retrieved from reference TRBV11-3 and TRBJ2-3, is EAGVVQSPRYKIIEKKQPVAFWCNPISGHNTLYWYLQNLGQGPELLIRYENEEAVDDSQLPKDRFSAERLKGVDSTLKIQPAELGDSAVYLCASSPGGGLPTDTQYFGPGTRLTVL.

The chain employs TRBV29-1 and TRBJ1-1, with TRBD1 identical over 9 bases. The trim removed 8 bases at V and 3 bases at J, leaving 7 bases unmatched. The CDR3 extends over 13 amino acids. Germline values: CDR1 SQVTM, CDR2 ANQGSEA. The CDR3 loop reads CSIKGQGDTEAFF. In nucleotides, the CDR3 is TGCAGCATTAAGGGACAGGGAGACACTGAAGCTTTCTTT.

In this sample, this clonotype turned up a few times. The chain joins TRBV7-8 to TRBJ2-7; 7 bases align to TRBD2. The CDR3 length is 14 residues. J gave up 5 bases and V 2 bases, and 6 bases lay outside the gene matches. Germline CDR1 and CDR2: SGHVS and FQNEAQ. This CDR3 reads CASSLRGEGHEQYF. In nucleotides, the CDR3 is TGTGCCAGCAGCTTACGGGGGGAGGGACACGAGCAGTACTTC. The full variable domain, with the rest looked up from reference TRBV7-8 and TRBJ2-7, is GAGVSQSPRYKVAKRGQDVALRCDPISGHVSLFWYQQALGQGPEFLTYFQNEAQLDKSGLPSDRFFAERPEGSVSTLKIQRTQQEDSAVYLCASSLRGEGHEQYFGPGTRLTVT.

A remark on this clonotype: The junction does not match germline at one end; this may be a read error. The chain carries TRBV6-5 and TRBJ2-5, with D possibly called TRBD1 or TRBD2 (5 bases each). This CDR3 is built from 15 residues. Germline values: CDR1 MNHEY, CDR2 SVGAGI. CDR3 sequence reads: CASSNSFGTQETQYF. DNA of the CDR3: TGTGCCAGCAGTAACTCTTTCGGGACCCAAGAGACCCAGTACTTC.

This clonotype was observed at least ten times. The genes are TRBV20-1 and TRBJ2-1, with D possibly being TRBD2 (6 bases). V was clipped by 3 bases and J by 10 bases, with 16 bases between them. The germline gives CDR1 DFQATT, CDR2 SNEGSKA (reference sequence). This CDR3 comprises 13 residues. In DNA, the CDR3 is TGCAGTGCTAGTAAGGACTACGGTGGGGAGCAGTTCTTC. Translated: CSASKDYGGEQFF.

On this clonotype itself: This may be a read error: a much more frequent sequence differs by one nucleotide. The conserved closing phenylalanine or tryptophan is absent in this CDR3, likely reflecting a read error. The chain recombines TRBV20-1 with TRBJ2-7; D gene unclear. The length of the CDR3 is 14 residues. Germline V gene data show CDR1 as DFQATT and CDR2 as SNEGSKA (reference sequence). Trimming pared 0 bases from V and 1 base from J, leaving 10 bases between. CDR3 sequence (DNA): TGCAGTGCTAGAGATCCCAGATTTTCCTACGAGCAGTACTCC. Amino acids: CSARDPRFSYEQYS.

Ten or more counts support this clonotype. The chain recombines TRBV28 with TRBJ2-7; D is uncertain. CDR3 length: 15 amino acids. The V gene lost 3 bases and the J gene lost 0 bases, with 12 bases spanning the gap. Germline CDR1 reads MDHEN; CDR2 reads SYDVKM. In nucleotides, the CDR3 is TGTGCCAGCAGTTTGGTCCCCGGAAGCTCCTACGAGCAGTACTTC. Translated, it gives CASSLVPGSSYEQYF.